This T cell receptor beta chain was identified during a study of blood T cell repertoires in COVID-19. Overall study context: T cells, B-cell-depleted T cells, or PBMCs supplied cDNA or gDNA.

The CDR3 consists of 12 residues. Trimming took 7 bases from V and 5 from J, leaving 8 bases between them. Profiling relied on immunoSEQ multiplex PCR, and the TCRdb table lists in-frame clones only, not all of them. The sample holds about 360,000 clones, around nine tenths seen once. This clone occurred once. This TCR came from a woman in her fifties or sixties with COVID-19, enrolled during active disease. Sequenced material: peripheral blood. The J gene is TRBJ2-2, the V gene TRBV12-3 or TRBV12-4; D is uncertain. This CDR3 reads CASTLGTGELFF. The CDR3 DNA reads TGTGCCAGCACCCTCGGGACCGGGGAGCTGTTTTTT.